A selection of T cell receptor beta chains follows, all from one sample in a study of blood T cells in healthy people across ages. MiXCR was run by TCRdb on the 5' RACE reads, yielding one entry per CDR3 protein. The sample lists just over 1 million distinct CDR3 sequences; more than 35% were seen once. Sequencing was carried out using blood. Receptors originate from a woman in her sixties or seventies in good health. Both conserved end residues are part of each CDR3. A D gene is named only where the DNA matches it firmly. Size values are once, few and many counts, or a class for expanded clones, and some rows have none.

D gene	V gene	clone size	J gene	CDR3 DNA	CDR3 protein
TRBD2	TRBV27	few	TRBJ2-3	TGTGCCAGCAGTTTGCGGGAGGATACAGATACGCAGTATTTT	CASSLREDTDTQYF
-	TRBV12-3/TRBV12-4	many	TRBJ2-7	TGTGCCAGCAGTTTGGTCCTAGATAACGAGCAGTACTTC	CASSLVLDNEQYF
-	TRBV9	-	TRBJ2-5	TGTGCCAGCAGCGTAGCTGGGTCGGGGACCCAGTACTTC	CASSVAGSGTQYF
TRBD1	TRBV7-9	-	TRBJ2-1	TGTGCCAGCAGCCCTCGCCGGGACAGGGGTTGGAATGAGCAGTTCTTC	CASSPRRDRGWNEQFF
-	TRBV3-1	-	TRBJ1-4	TGTGCCAGCAGGACACAGGGAAAATCTGAAAAACTGTTTTTT	CASRTQGKSEKLFF
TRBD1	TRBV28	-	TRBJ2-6	TGTGCCAGCAGTTTAATGATGACAGGGGGGGGAGGGGCCAACGTCCTGACTTTC	CASSLMMTGGGGANVLTF
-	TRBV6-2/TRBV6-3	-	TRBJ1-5	TGTGCCAGCAGTTCAGGACAGCCGGTTAGCAATCAGCCCCAGCATTTT	CASSSGQPVSNQPQHF
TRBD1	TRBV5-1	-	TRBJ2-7	TGCGCCAGCAGCGGGGGTCGCGGACAGGGGATCTACGAGCAGTACTTC	CASSGGRGQGIYEQYF
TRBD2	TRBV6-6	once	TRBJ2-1	TGTGCCAGCAGTTCCTCACCTGGACTAGCGGTCGATGAGCAGTTCTTC	CASSSSPGLAVDEQFF
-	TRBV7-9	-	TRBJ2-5	TGTGCCAGCAGCTCAGAGGGGGGGAGAGAAGCGCAGTACTTC	CASSSEGGREAQYF
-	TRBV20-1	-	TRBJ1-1	TGCAGTGCTAGGGAGATACGCGCTGAAGCTTTCTTT	CSAREIRAEAFF
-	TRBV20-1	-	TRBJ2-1	TGCAGTGCTAGACGGACTACCACCCCGATAGATGAGCAGTTCTTC	CSARRTTTPIDEQFF
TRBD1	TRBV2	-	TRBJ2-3	TGTGTCAGCAGTGTTGTCTTCTCTGCGGGACAGGGGTCCGGAACGCAGTACTTT	CVSSVVFSAGQGSGTQYF
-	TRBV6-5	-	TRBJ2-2	TGTGCCAGCAGGGCAGGCACCGGGGAGCTGTTTTTT	CASRAGTGELFF
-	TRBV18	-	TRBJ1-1	TGTGCCAGCTCACCACCTTTATGGAACACTGAAGCTTTCTTT	CASSPPLWNTEAFF
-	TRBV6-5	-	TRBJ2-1	TGTGCCAGCAGTTACATCCCAACCGGCAATGAGCAGTTCTTC	CASSYIPTGNEQFF
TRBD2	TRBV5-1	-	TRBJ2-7	TGCGCCAGCAGCTTGGACCCTAGCGGAGGAAAGGAGCAGTACTTC	CASSLDPSGGKEQYF
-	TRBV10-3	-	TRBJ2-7	TGTGCCACAACAACGGGTTCCTACGAGCAGTACTTC	CATTTGSYEQYF
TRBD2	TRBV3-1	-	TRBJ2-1	TGTGCCAGCAGCGTGACGACTAGCGGGAGCTCCTACAATGAGCAGTTCTTC	CASSVTTSGSSYNEQFF
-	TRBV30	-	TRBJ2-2	TGTGCCTGGAGAGCAGGGATCGGGGAGCTGTTTTTT	CAWRAGIGELFF
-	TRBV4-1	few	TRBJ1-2	TGCGCCAGCAGCCAAAGCACACAGGGAGGAAGGGGCTACACCTTC	CASSQSTQGGRGYTF
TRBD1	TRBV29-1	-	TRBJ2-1	TGCAGCGTAAGCGACAGGGTCAGGGACAATGAGCTGTTCTTC	CSVSDRVRDNELFF
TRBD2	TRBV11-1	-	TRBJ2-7	TGTGCCAGCAGCTCCCGACTAGCGGGAGTGGATAGAGAGCAGTACTTC	CASSSRLAGVDREQYF
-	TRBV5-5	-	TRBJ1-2	TGTGCCAGCAGCTTGGGTGTCAGTGAAAACTATGGCTACACCTTC	CASSLGVSENYGYTF
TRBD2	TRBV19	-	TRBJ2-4	TGTGCCAGTAGTATACCCCTAGCGGGAGCCAAAAACATTCAGTACTTC	CASSIPLAGAKNIQYF
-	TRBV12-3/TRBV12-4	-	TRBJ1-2	TGTGCCAGCAGCCCTTCAGGAGCAGGGAGGCCCTATGGCTACACCTTC	CASSPSGAGRPYGYTF
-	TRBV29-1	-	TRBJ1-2	TGCAGCGTTGTTGGGGATAATGGCTACACCTTC	CSVVGDNGYTF
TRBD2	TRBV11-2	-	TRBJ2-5	TGTGCCAGCAGCTCGGGGGGTTGGCAAGAGACCCAGTACTTC	CASSSGGWQETQYF
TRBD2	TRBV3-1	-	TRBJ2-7	TGTGCCAGCAGCCAAGGAGGACTAGCCCCCTACGAGCAGTACTTC	CASSQGGLAPYEQYF
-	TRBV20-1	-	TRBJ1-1	TGCAGTGCTATCCGTCCAGCCAACACTGAAGCTTTCTTT	CSAIRPANTEAFF
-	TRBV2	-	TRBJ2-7	TGTGCCAGCAGTGAAAAGTACTTC	CASSEKYF
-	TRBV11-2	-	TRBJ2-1	TGTGCCAGCAGCTTACGAAGGGGGTCCGGTGCAAATGAGCAGTTCTTC	CASSLRRGSGANEQFF
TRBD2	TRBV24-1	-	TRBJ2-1	TGTGCCACCCGCGGGACTAGCGGGATCTACAATGAGCAGTTCTTC	CATRGTSGIYNEQFF
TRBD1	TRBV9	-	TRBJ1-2	TGTGCCAGCAGCGCTACGCAGACAGGGCGAAATGGCTACACCTTC	CASSATQTGRNGYTF
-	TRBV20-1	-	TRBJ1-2	TGCAGTGCTAGTCACCGAACAGGGACTGGCTACACCTTC	CSASHRTGTGYTF
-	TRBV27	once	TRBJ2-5	TGTGCCAGCAGTTTATACGGCAACCAAGAGACCCAGTACTTC	CASSLYGNQETQYF
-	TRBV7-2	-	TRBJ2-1	TGTGCCAGCAGCTCCTACGGGACTTACAATGAGCAGTTCTTC	CASSSYGTYNEQFF
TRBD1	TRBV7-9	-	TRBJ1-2	TGTGCCAGCAGCTGGAAGGGGGCTGGCTACACCTTC	CASSWKGAGYTF
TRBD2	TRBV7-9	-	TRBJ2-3	TGTGCCAGCAGCTCTGCAGCGGGGAGAGGGCTTAGCACAGATACGCAGTATTTT	CASSSAAGRGLSTDTQYF
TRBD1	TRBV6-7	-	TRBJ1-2	TGTGCCAGGGGACAGGGTTGTGGCTACACCTTC	CARGQGCGYTF
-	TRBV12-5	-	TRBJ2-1	TGTGCTAGTGGTTTGGTACTCGGACAGTCTTACAATGAGCAGTTCTTC	CASGLVLGQSYNEQFF
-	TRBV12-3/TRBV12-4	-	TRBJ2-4	TGTGCCAGCAGTTCCCTGGCTGGCGGGGGAGGGGGCGCCAAAAACATTCAGTACTTC	CASSSLAGGGGGAKNIQYF
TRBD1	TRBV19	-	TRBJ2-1	TGTGCCAGTAGTATAACAGGGGGGCGTTCTTACAATGAGCAGTTCTTC	CASSITGGRSYNEQFF
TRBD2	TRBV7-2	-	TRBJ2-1	TGTGCCAGCAGCTTTGCAGCGGGAGGGTACAATGAGCAGTTCTTC	CASSFAAGGYNEQFF
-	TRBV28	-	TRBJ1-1	TGTGCCAGCAGTTACACTCCCGGGAGGGGGGGAACTGAAGCTTTCTTT	CASSYTPGRGGTEAFF
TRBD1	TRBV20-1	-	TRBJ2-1	TGCAGTGCCGTTAGGACAGGGAAGGGAAATGAGCAGTTCTTC	CSAVRTGKGNEQFF
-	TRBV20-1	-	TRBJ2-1	TGCAGTGCCCGACGGGCGTACTACAATGAGCAGTTCTTC	CSARRAYYNEQFF
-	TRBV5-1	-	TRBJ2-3	TGCGCCAGCAGCTCCGGGTCTCGCCTGACAGATACGCAGTATTTT	CASSSGSRLTDTQYF
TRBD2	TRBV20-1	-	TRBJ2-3	TGCAGTGCTAGAGATCTCACGGCGGGAGGGTCGAATACGCAGTATTTT	CSARDLTAGGSNTQYF
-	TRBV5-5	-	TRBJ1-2	TGTGCCAGCAGCTCCAAGCCGGGGGGGAACTATGGCTACACCTTC	CASSSKPGGNYGYTF
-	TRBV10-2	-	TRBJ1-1	TGCGCCAGCATAGAGGGAAACACTGAAGCTTTCTTT	CASIEGNTEAFF
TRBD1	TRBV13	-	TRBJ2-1	TGTGCCAGCAGCCTCGACAGGGGGTTAGGCAATGAGCAGTTCTTC	CASSLDRGLGNEQFF
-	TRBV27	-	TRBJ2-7	TGTGCCAGCAGTTTCGGTACAGCATTCTCCTACGAGCAGTACTTC	CASSFGTAFSYEQYF
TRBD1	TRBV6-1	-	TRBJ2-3	TGTGCCAGCAGCGACACAGGGGGCGCGTGGGATACGCAGTATTTT	CASSDTGGAWDTQYF
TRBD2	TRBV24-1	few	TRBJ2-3	TGTGCCACCAGTGAGTCACTAGCGGGAACAGATACGCAGTATTTT	CATSESLAGTDTQYF
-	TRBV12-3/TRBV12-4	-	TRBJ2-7	TGTGCCAGCAGTTTAGCGCTAGGGAAATACGAGCAGTACTTC	CASSLALGKYEQYF
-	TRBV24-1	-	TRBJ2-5	TGTGCCACCGGTGATGATAGCGGTGGGGTGGAGACCCAGTACTTC	CATGDDSGGVETQYF
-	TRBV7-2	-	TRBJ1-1	TGTGCCAGCAGCTTAACAGGACCTATGAACACTGAAGCTTTCTTT	CASSLTGPMNTEAFF
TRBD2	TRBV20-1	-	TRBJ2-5	TGCAGTGCATCTAAGTGGACTAGCGGGAAGGAGACCCAGTACTTC	CSASKWTSGKETQYF
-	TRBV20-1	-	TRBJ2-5	TGCAGTGCTAGAGATGGGGGGCTAACAGAGACCCAGTACTTC	CSARDGGLTETQYF